This T cell receptor (beta chain) was profiled in a study of cytomegalovirus exposure and HLA in healthy donors. The PCR made use of 60 Vbeta and 13 Jbeta primers. Assay: immunoSEQ multiplex PCR; the TCRdb copy retains only in-frame clones and omits some. The sample holds some 160,000 clones; roughly four fifths are singletons and the top ten take around 1.5%. Germline V gives CDR1 SGHAT, CDR2 FQNNGV. With V trimmed by 4 bases and J by 8 bases, 6 bases remained unmatched. The CDR3 extends over 15 amino acids. In the case of this clone: Its specificity is not known.

Findings and caveats of the study: In a later analysis, at a false discovery rate of 0.05, approximately 18,000 TCR beta sequences were associated with HLA alleles. Cytomegalovirus status was reportedly diagnosed by the classifier with high sensitivity and specificity.

Source material: PBMCs. This clonotype was sampled from a man aged 35 to 55 in good health and CMV-seronegative. This chain links TRBV11-2 with TRBJ2-1; 12 bases match TRBD1. CDR3 residues: CASSWDRGQSHEQFF. CDR3 in DNA: TGTGCCAGCAGCTGGGACAGGGGGCAGTCCCATGAGCAGTTCTTC. The full variable domain, rest sourced from reference TRBV11-2 and TRBJ2-1, is EAGVAQSPRYKIIEKRQSVAFWCNPISGHATLYWYQQILGQGPKLLIQFQNNGVVDDSQLPKDRFSAERLKGVDSTLKIQPAKLEDSAVYLCASSWDRGQSHEQFFGPGTRLTVL.